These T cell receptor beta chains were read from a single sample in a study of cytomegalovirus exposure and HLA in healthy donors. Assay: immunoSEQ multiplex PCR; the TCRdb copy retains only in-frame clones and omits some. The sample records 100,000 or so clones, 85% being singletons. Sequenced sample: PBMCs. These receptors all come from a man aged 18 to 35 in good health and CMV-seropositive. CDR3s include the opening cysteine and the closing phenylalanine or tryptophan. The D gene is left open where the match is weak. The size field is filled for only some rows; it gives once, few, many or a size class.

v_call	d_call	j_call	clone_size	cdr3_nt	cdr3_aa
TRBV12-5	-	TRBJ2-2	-	TGTGCTAGTGGTTTGGCCCCACAGAACACCGGGGAGCTGTTTTTT	CASGLAPQNTGELFF
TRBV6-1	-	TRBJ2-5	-	TGTGCCAGCAGCCCCCTGAGAGTCGAGGGGACCCAGTACTTC	CASSPLRVEGTQYF
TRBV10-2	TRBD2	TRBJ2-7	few	TGCGCCAGTAGAACTAGCGGACTATCCTACGAGCAGTACTTC	CASRTSGLSYEQYF
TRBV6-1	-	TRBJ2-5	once	TGTGCCAGCGAGTCCGGACAACAAGAGACCCAGTACTTC	CASESGQQETQYF
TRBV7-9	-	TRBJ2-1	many	TGTGCCAGCAGCCAACGCCTCCTTGGGGAGTACAATGAGCAGTTCTTC	CASSQRLLGEYNEQFF
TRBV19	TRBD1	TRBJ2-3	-	TGTGCCAGTAGTAGAAACAGGGGGCGTTCAGATACGCAGTATTTT	CASSRNRGRSDTQYF
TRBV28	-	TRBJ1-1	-	TGTGCCAGCAGCCCCAGGGAGGGTTTAAACACTGAAGCTTTCTTT	CASSPREGLNTEAFF
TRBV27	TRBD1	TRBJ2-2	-	TGTGCCAGCAGTCCTACCGGGACAGGGGCGACCGGGGAGCTGTTTTTT	CASSPTGTGATGELFF
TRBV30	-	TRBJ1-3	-	TGTGCCTGGGGGGGACAAACCTCTGGAAACACCATATATTTT	CAWGGQTSGNTIYF
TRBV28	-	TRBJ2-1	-	TGTGCCAGCAGTCCCCTCTCGGTCCGTGGTGAGCAGTTCTTC	CASSPLSVRGEQFF
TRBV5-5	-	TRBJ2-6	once	TGTGCCAGCCAGGGAAATGTCTCGCACAAAGTCGGGCCATTC	CASQGNVSHKVGPF
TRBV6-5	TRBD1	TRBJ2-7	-	TGTGCCAGCAGTTACTCCTGGGGACAGGTTCTCTACGAGCAGTACTTC	CASSYSWGQVLYEQYF
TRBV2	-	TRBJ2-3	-	TGTGCCGGTGGACAGCTCACAGATACGCAGTATTTT	CAGGQLTDTQYF
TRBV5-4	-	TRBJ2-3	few	TGTGCCAGCAGCTTGAGGCGACACACAGATACGCAGTATTTT	CASSLRRHTDTQYF
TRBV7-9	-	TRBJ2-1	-	TGTGCCAGCAGCTTAATTTGGGCAGGGTCCTACAATGAGCAGTTCTTC	CASSLIWAGSYNEQFF
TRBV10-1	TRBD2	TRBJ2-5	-	TGCGCCAGCAGTGCTAGCGGGAGGGAAGAGACCCAGTACTTC	CASSASGREETQYF
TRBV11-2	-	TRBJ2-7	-	TGTGCCAGCAGCAGAAAACGGGGATGGTCAGCCTACGAGCAGTACTTC	CASSRKRGWSAYEQYF
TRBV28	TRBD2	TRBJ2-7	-	TGTGCCAGCAGCGGCCCGACTAGCGGGAGGCGTCCCTACGAGCAGTACTTC	CASSGPTSGRRPYEQYF
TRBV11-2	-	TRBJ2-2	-	TGTGCCAGCAGCTTAGATCGTCTGGGGGAGCTGTTTTTT	CASSLDRLGELFF
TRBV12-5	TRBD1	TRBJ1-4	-	TGTGCTAGTGGTTTGGTACGGGGACAGGGAGGGTGGGATGAAAAACTGTTTTTT	CASGLVRGQGGWDEKLFF
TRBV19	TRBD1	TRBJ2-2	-	TGTGCCAGTAACAACAGGGGAAGGTTAAAGAACACCGGGGAGCTGTTTTTT	CASNNRGRLKNTGELFF
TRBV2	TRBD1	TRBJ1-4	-	TGTGCCACCGGCCGGGACAGGGATGAAAAACTGTTTTTT	CATGRDRDEKLFF
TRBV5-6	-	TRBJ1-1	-	TGTGCCAGCAGCCTATGGGGGGGCCCGGACACTGAAGCTTTCTTT	CASSLWGGPDTEAFF
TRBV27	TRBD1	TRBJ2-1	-	TGTGCCAGCACCACTGGACAGGGAGTCAGGAATGAGCAGTTCTTC	CASTTGQGVRNEQFF
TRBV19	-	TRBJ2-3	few	TGTGCCAGTAGTACCAGAGAGGGTCTTACTAGCACAGATACGCAGTATTTT	CASSTREGLTSTDTQYF
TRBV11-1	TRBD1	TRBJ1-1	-	TGTGCCAGCAGCCCCGGACAGGGCCGAAACACTGAAGCTTTCTTT	CASSPGQGRNTEAFF
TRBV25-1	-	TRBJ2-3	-	TGTGCCAGCAGTGGCATCGGTACAGATACGCAGTATTTT	CASSGIGTDTQYF
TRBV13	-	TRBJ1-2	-	TGTGCCAGCAGCCGCCGACAGGCAGCTAACTATGGCTACACCTTC	CASSRRQAANYGYTF
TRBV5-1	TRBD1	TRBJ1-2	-	TGCGCCAGCAGCGCTCGGACAGGGGATGGCTACACCTTC	CASSARTGDGYTF
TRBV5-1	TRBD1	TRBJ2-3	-	TGCGCCAGCAGCCCTGGAACAGGGGGAGATACGCAGTATTTT	CASSPGTGGDTQYF
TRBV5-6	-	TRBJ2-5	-	TGTGCCAGCAGCTTGCCGGGAGTCAGGAAGACCCAGTACTTC	CASSLPGVRKTQYF